This T cell receptor beta chain was captured in a study of blood T cell repertoires in COVID-19. The ends lost 1 base at V and 1 base at J; junction bases unmatched: 2. The CDR3 extends over 15 amino acids. The germline V gene has CDR1 SGHTA and CDR2 FQGNSA. Original data processing: It was from reference gene primer amplification that nucleated cell counts were estimated. Repertoires were generated with immunoSEQ multiplex PCR, while TCRdb's copy carries only in-frame clones and drops some. D and trimming come from the DNA, and the V and J calls and clone size come from that table. The table records 45,000 or so clones, 89% of them present only once.

The sequenced sample consisted of peripheral blood. This sequence joins TRBV7-2 and TRBJ2-7, with 9 bases lining up with TRBD2. The receptor comes from a man between 65 and 79 years old with active COVID-19. The CDR3 sequence is CASSLESGGSYEQYF. The CDR3 DNA sequence: TGTGCCAGCAGCTTAGAGAGCGGGGGGTCCTACGAGCAGTACTTC.